Listed here is a single T cell receptor (beta chain). A read error is possible here, since a much larger clone lies one base away. V shed 0 bases and J shed 4 bases, with 19 bases lying between them. Germline V gene lookup returns CDR1 DFQATT and CDR2 SNEGSKA (reference sequence). This CDR3 contains 16 residues. From about 400 ng of RNA, a library with molecular barcoded alpha/delta and beta/gamma adaptors was made. TCRdb fed the reads into MiXCR, producing one record per CDR3 protein. The table includes about 130,000 distinct CDR3 sequences, 10% to 15% detected once. This specimen belongs to a study of read filtering for tumor transcriptome and immune sequencing. Study in general: Per sample, TCR-region reads ranged about 4 to 11 million by IR-seq, 85 to 1273 by RNA-seq.

This receptor was taken from a donor at least 40 years old with multiple myeloma. This chain links TRBV20-1 with TRBJ2-7, with TRBD2 as a possible D gene (6 bases). Sequences were obtained from a population of CD138-negative cells sorted from bone marrow. Here the CDR3 reads CSARDRLARGTYEQYF. The CDR3 DNA reads TGCAGTGCTAGAGATCGCCTAGCGAGAGGAACGTACGAGCAGTACTTC.